This T cell receptor beta chain was sequenced in a study of T-cell memory formation after mild COVID-19. V lost 2 bases and J lost 1; bases outside the gene matches: 2. The germline CDR1 and CDR2 sequences are SGHTA and FQGNSA. The CDR3 is made up of 15 amino acids. This clonotype was counted a few times. TCRdb re-analysed the 5' RACE reads in MiXCR, keeping a single row per CDR3 protein. The top ten clones hold 20% to 25% of a sample with fewer than 400,000 distinct CDR3 sequences, roughly 15% of them seen once. This TCR was sampled from a man aged 18-30 years who had mild COVID-19 (a few samples of this study predate the infection). Cell type and time point are not known. This rearrangement joins TRBV7-2 to TRBJ2-3; 8 bases align to TRBD1. The sample consisted of PBMCs or a T cell subset sorted from them (not recorded which). The chain's CDR3 is CASSLLDRGTDTQYF. CDR3 coding DNA: TGTGCCAGCAGCTTACTGGACAGGGGCACAGATACGCAGTATTTT. The full variable domain, its missing parts supplied by reference TRBV7-2 and TRBJ2-3, is GAGVSQSPSNKVTEKGKDVELRCDPISGHTALYWYRQSLGQGLEFLIYFQGNSAPDKSGLPSDRFSAERTGGSVSTLTIQRTQQEDSAVYLCASSLLDRGTDTQYFGPGTRLTVL.